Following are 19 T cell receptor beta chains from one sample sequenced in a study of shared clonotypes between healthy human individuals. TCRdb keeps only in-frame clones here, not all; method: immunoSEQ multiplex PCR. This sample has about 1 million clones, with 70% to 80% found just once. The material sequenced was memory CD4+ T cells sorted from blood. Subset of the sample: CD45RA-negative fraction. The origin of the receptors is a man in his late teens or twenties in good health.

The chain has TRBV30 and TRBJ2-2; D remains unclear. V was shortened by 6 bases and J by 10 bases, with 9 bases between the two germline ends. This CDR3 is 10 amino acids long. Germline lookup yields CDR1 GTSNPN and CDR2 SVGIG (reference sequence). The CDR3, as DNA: TGTGCCTGCGGGTGGAAGGAGCTGTTTTTT. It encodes CACGWKELFF.

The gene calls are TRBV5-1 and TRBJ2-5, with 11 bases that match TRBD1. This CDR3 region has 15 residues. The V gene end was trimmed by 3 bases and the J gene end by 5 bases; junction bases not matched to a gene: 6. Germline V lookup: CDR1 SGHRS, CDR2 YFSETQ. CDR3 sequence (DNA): TGCGCCAGCAGCTCCGGGACAGGGGGAATGGAGACCCAGTACTTC. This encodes CASSSGTGGMETQYF.

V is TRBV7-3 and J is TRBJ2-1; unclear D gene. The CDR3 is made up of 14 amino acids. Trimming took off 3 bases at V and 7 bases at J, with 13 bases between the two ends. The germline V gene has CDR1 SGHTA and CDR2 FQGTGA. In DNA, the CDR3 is TGTGCCAGCAGCTTGATTCCACTGGGGAATGAGCAGTTCTTC. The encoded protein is CASSLIPLGNEQFF.

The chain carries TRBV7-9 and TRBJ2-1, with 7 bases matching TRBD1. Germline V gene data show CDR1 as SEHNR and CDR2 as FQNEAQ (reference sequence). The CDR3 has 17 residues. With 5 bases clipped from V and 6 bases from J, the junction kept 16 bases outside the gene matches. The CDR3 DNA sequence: TGTGCCAGCAGCCCCAAACTCCGGGACAGCAACGTCAATGAGCAGTTCTTC. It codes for CASSPKLRDSNVNEQFF.

The CDR3 spells CASSPGLAGALLYNEQFF. In DNA, the CDR3 is TGTGCCAGCAGCCCGGGACTAGCGGGAGCTCTGTTATACAATGAGCAGTTCTTC. The chain is built from TRBV5-5 and TRBJ2-1, with 14 bases aligning to TRBD2. The germline CDR1 and CDR2 sequences are SGHKS and YYEKEE (reference sequence). The CDR3 is 18 amino acids. V was clipped by 4 bases and J by 4 bases; unmatched bases: 10.

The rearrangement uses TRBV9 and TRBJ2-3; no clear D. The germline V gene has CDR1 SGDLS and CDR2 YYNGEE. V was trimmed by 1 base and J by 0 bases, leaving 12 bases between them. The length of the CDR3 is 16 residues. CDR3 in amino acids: CASSVISGLSTDTQYF. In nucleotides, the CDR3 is TGTGCCAGCAGCGTAATATCTGGCCTTAGCACAGATACGCAGTATTTT.

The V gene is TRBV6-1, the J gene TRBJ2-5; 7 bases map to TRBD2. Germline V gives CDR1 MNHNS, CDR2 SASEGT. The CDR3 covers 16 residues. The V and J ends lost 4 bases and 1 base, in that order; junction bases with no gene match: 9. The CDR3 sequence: CASSALGGGSQETQYF. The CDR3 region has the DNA TGTGCCAGCAGTGCCCTGGGGGGGGGAAGCCAAGAGACCCAGTACTTC.

The CDR3 region has the DNA TGTGCCATCAGGGCCCAGAGGGGACTAGCGGGGTCGGGCCAAGAGACCCAGTACTTC. Protein sequence: CAIRAQRGLAGSGQETQYF. This chain connects TRBV10-3 to TRBJ2-5; TRBD2 agrees at 13 bases. In germline, CDR1 is ENHRY, CDR2 SYGVKD. This CDR3 contains 19 residues. The J segment lost 1 base and the V segment lost 6 bases, leaving 14 bases of the junction unmatched.

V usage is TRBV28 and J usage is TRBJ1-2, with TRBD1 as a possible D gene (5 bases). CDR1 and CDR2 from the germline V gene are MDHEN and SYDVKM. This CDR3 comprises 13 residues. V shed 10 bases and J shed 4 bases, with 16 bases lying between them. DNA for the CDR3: TGTGCCATCAACGGGCAGGGCGTCTATGGCTACACCTTC. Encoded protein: CAINGQGVYGYTF.

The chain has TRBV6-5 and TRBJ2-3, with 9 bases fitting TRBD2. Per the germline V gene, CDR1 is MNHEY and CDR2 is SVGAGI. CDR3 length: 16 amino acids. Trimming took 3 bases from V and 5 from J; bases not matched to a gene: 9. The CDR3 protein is CASSYGGSGSIDTQYF. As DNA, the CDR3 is TGTGCCAGCAGTTATGGTGGTAGCGGGAGTATAGATACGCAGTATTTT.

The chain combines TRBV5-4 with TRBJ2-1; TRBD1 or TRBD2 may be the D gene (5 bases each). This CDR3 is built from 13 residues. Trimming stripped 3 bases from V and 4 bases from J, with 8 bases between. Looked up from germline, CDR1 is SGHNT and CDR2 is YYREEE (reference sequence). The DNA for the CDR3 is TGTGCCAGCAGCTGGGACGGATACAATGAGCAGTTCTTC. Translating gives CASSWDGYNEQFF.

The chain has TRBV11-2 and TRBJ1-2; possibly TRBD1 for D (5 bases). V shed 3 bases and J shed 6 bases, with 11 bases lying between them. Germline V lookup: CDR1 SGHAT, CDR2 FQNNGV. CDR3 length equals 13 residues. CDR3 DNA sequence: TGTGCCAGCAGCTTTCAGGGAGTGGATGGCTACACCTTC. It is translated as CASSFQGVDGYTF.

For the CDR3, the DNA is TGTGCCAGCAGTCGAGAGGGACTAGTGAAGACCCAGTACTTC. Amino acids: CASSREGLVKTQYF. The chain has TRBV6-6 and TRBJ2-5; 8 bases agree with TRBD2. V lost 5 bases to trimming and J lost 6 bases; unmatched junction nucleotides: 8. In germline, CDR1 is MNHNY, CDR2 SVGAGI (reference sequence). The CDR3 covers 14 residues.

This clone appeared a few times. The DNA for the CDR3 is TGTGCCAGCAGTGACGTAGTTGGGGGCGTTGAGCAGTTCTTC. As protein: CASSDVVGGVEQFF. The gene calls are TRBV2 and TRBJ2-1, with D tentatively TRBD1 (6 bases). Trimming removed 3 bases at V and 9 bases at J, with 15 bases between. Germline-derived CDR1 and CDR2 are SNHLY and FYNNEI. The length of the CDR3 is 14 residues.

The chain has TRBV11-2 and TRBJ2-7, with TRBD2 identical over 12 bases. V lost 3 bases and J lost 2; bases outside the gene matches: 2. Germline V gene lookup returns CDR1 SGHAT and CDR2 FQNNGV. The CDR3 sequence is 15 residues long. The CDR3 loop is CASSLRTSGAYEQYF. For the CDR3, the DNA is TGTGCCAGCAGCTTGCGGACTAGCGGGGCCTACGAGCAGTACTTC.

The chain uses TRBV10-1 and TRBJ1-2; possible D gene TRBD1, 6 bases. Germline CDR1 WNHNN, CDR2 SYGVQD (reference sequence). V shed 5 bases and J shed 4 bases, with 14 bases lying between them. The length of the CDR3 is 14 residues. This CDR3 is CASSPGTTGYGYTF. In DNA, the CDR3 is TGCGCCAGCAGTCCCGGGACAACGGGCTATGGCTACACCTTC.

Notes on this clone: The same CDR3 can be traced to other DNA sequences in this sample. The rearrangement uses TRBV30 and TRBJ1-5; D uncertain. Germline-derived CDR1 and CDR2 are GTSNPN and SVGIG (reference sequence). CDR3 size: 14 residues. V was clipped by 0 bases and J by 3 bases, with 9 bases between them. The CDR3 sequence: CAWSVGGNNQPQHF. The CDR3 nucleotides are TGTGCCTGGAGTGTCGGCGGCAACAATCAGCCCCAGCATTTT.

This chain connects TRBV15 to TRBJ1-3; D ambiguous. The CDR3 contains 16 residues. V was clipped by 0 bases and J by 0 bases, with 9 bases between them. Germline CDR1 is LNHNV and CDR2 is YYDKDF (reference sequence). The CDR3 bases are TGTGCCACCAGCAGAGACATCTCGAGCTCTGGAAACACCATATATTTT. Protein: CATSRDISSSGNTIYF.

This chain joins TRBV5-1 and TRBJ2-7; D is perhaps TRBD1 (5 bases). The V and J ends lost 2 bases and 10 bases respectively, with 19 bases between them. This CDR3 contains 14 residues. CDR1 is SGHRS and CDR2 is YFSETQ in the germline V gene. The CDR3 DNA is TGCGCCAGCAGCTTCTTAGGCAGGGCGAATCAACAGTACTTC. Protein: CASSFLGRANQQYF. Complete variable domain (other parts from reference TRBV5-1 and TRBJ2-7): KAGVTQTPRYLIKTRGQQVTLSCSPISGHRSVSWYQQTPGQGLQFLFEYFSETQRNKGNFPGRFSGRQFSNSRSEMNVSTLELGDSALYLCASSFLGRANQQYFGPGTRLTVT.